One and the same sample provided the 13 T cell receptor beta chains below, sequenced in a study of T cells in tumors after PD-1 blockade. Sequencing was performed with immunoSEQ multiplex PCR; in TCRdb, only in-frame clones are kept and a portion is missing. Among some 60,000 clones, about 80% were seen once, and the ten largest hold 13%. Source: PBMCs, taken before anti-PD-1 treatment. All receptors derive from a human donor with basal cell carcinoma.

The chain uses TRBV6-5 and TRBJ1-5, with D hard to call. Trimming pared 2 bases from V and 6 bases from J, leaving 11 bases between. The CDR3 spans 14 residues. Germline values: CDR1 MNHEY, CDR2 SVGAGI. The CDR3 reads CASSYEGIGQPQHF. CDR3 nucleotide sequence: TGTGCCAGCAGTTACGAAGGGATTGGTCAGCCCCAGCATTTT.

A single count supports this clone. The rearrangement uses TRBV12-3 or TRBV12-4 and TRBJ2-7; D is undetermined. V dropped 7 bases and J dropped 2 bases, with 6 bases sitting between them. There are 11 residues in the CDR3. The CDR3 nucleotides read TGTGCCAGCACCCGTACCTACGAGCAGTACTTC. It codes for CASTRTYEQYF.

Details on this clone: A read error may explain this, as a much larger clone is one base away. This chain uses TRBV9 with TRBJ1-1, with 8 bases that match TRBD1. Germline CDR1 SGDLS, CDR2 YYNGEE. Trimming removed 4 bases from V and 5 bases from J; junction bases left unmatched: 4. The CDR3 sequence is 13 residues long. CDR3 sequence (DNA): TGTGCCAGCAGCCCTCGACAGGGGACTGAAGCTTTCTTT. Translating it yields CASSPRQGTEAFF.

The chain employs TRBV5-8 and TRBJ2-1; no clear D gene. Trimming cost V 5 bases and J 2 bases, with 11 bases left between them. CDR3 size: 14 residues. Germline V gives CDR1 SGHTS, CDR2 YDEGEE. CDR3 DNA sequence: TGTGCCAGCAGGAGGTACACGGCCTACAATGAGCAGTTCTTC. The encoded protein is CASRRYTAYNEQFF. Based on the CDR3 plus reference TRBV5-8 and TRBJ2-1, the full variable domain is EAGVTQSPTHLIKTRGQQATLRCSPISGHTSVYWYQQALGLGLQFLLWYDEGEERNRGNFPPRFSGRQFPNYSSELNVNALELEDSALYLCASRRYTAYNEQFFGPGTRLTVL.

The J gene is TRBJ1-5, the V gene TRBV12-3 or TRBV12-4; TRBD1 is a possible D gene (5 bases). V lost 5 bases, J lost 4 bases, and 9 bases lay in between. The CDR3 consists of 13 residues. CDR3 bases: TGTGCCAGCAGTCCCCAGGGAAATCAGCCCCAGCATTTT. Protein: CASSPQGNQPQHF.

The genes are TRBV7-9 and TRBJ2-2, with D uncertain. V lost 8 bases and J lost 2, with 9 bases in between. This CDR3 comprises 13 residues. CDR1 and CDR2 from the germline V gene are SEHNR and FQNEAQ (reference sequence). DNA of the CDR3: TGTGCCAGCCGGTCTCTCAACACCGGGGAGCTGTTTTTT. This gives the protein CASRSLNTGELFF.

The J gene is TRBJ2-5, the V gene TRBV5-1, with D perhaps matching TRBD2 (6 bases). The CDR3 extends over 15 amino acids. The V end was cut by 4 bases, the J end by 3 bases, with 16 bases between. Germline CDR1 and CDR2: SGHRS and YFSETQ. The CDR3 region has the DNA TGCGCCAGCAGCACCGCCCTTAGCGGAAAAGAGACCCAGTACTTC. Protein product: CASSTALSGKETQYF. Using reference TRBV5-1 and TRBJ2-5 for the parts outside the CDR3, the full variable domain is KAGVTQTPRYLIKTRGQQVTLSCSPISGHRSVSWYQQTPGQGLQFLFEYFSETQRNKGNFPGRFSGRQFSNSRSEMNVSTLELGDSALYLCASSTALSGKETQYFGPGTRLLVL.

V usage is TRBV29-1 and J usage is TRBJ2-1, with TRBD2 matching over 9 bases. The germline V gene encodes CDR1 SQVTM and CDR2 ANQGSEA. CDR3 length equals 14 residues. The V and J ends lost 4 bases and 6 bases, in that order; junction bases with no gene match: 7. The CDR3 region is CSVVVGTSPNEQFF. The CDR3 bases are TGCAGCGTTGTGGTCGGGACTAGCCCCAATGAGCAGTTCTTC.

The chain couples TRBV5-1 to TRBJ2-1; TRBD2 agrees at 13 bases. The germline CDR1 and CDR2 sequences are SGHRS and YFSETQ. J lost 7 bases, V lost 4 bases, and 5 bases had no gene match. The length of the CDR3 is 15 residues. CDR3 loop: CASSTTSGGTNEQFF. The CDR3 DNA follows: TGCGCCAGCAGCACGACTAGCGGGGGGACGAATGAGCAGTTCTTC.

This clone was counted only a few times. The identical CDR3 is also encoded by other nucleotide sequences in the sample. The chain joins TRBV5-1 to TRBJ2-3; perhaps TRBD2 as D (5 bases). Germline V gene lookup returns CDR1 SGHRS and CDR2 YFSETQ. The V and J ends lost 6 bases and 0 bases respectively, with 11 bases between them. The CDR3 runs to 14 residues. In DNA form, the CDR3 reads TGCGCCAGCAAGGAGGAGGTTAGCACAGATACGCAGTATTTT. Translating it yields CASKEEVSTDTQYF.

The chain joins TRBV7-6 to TRBJ2-5; D is uncertain. V was trimmed by 5 bases and J by 1 base, leaving 11 bases between them. This CDR3 comprises 14 residues. CDR1 is SGHVS and CDR2 is FNYEAQ in the germline V gene. Here the CDR3 reads CASSRSAAQETQYF. CDR3 sequence (DNA): TGTGCCAGCAGCAGATCGGCAGCCCAAGAGACCCAGTACTTC.

This clone was detected once. This chain joins TRBV5-1 and TRBJ1-5; D uncertain. The CDR3 is made up of 14 amino acids. V lost 3 bases and J 2 bases, leaving 9 bases between the germline ends. Germline V gives CDR1 SGHRS, CDR2 YFSETQ. This CDR3 is CASSSDGGNQPQHF. The CDR3 DNA reads TGCGCCAGCAGCTCGGACGGAGGCAATCAGCCCCAGCATTTT.

This sequence joins TRBV5-1 and TRBJ1-3; D gene uncertain. V lost 0 bases and J lost 3, with 16 bases in between. Per the germline V gene, CDR1 is SGHRS and CDR2 is YFSETQ. The CDR3 covers 17 residues. The CDR3 reads CASSLAQAGLSGNTIYF. CDR3 in DNA: TGCGCCAGCAGCTTGGCCCAAGCAGGCCTCAGTGGAAACACCATATATTTT.